The rows below give T cell receptor beta chains drawn from one sample of a study of T-cell memory formation after mild COVID-19. TCRdb redid the calling of the 5' RACE reads with MiXCR, one entry per CDR3 protein. The sample records about 390,000 distinct CDR3 sequences, around a sixth being singletons. Sequencing was carried out using PBMCs or a T cell subset sorted from them (not recorded which). These receptors were collected from a man between 18 and 29 years old who had mild COVID-19 (a few samples of this study predate the infection). Cell type and time point are not known. The CDR3 runs from the conserved cysteine through the conserved F or W. D genes are given only for firm matches. Size values are once, few and many counts, or a class for expanded clones, and some rows have none.

few | TRBJ1-5 | NA | TRBV27 | CASGGEHF | TGTGCCAGCGGTGGGGAGCATTTT
many | TRBJ1-4 | NA | TRBV7-9 | CASSLYSEKLFF | TGTGCCAGCAGCCTATACAGTGAAAAACTGTTTTTT
NA | TRBJ2-1 | NA | TRBV5-1 | CASSLEGAEQFF | TGCGCCAGCAGCCTGGAGGGCGCTGAGCAGTTCTTC
few | TRBJ2-1 | NA | TRBV5-1 | CASSGGLGDEQFF | TGCGCCAGCAGCGGGGGACTGGGGGATGAGCAGTTCTTC
many | TRBJ2-1 | NA | TRBV20-1 | CSARDQGQAYNEQFF | TGCAGTGCTAGAGATCAGGGACAAGCCTACAATGAGCAGTTCTTC
NA | TRBJ1-1 | NA | TRBV6-5 | CASSLEGLATEAFF | TGTGCCAGCAGCCTTGAGGGGTTGGCCACTGAAGCTTTCTTT
NA | TRBJ2-2 | NA | TRBV12-3/TRBV12-4 | CASSLGGGASGPGELFF | TGTGCCAGCAGTTTAGGAGGGGGGGCCTCGGGCCCCGGGGAGCTGTTTTTT
few | TRBJ2-3 | NA | TRBV5-1 | CASSLSNEDTQYF | TGCGCCAGCAGCTTGAGTAACGAGGATACGCAGTATTTT
few | TRBJ2-3 | NA | TRBV5-1 | CASSLWAVSGKNNTQYF | TGCGCCAGCAGCTTGTGGGCTGTGTCGGGGAAGAATAATACGCAGTATTTT
many | TRBJ2-1 | NA | TRBV2 | CASSEYNEQFF | TGTGCCAGCAGTGAATACAATGAGCAGTTCTTC
NA | TRBJ1-3 | NA | TRBV29-1 | CSVEDNLGDTIYF | TGCAGCGTTGAAGATAACCTCGGAGACACCATATATTTT
NA | TRBJ2-1 | TRBD2 | TRBV12-3/TRBV12-4 | CASSPGLGAYNEQFF | TGTGCCAGCAGTCCAGGACTAGGGGCTTACAATGAGCAGTTCTTC
few | TRBJ2-2 | NA | TRBV6-5 | CASILSRTTGELFF | TGTGCCAGCATCCTTAGCAGAACCACCGGGGAGCTGTTTTTT
NA | TRBJ2-5 | NA | TRBV20-1 | CSARTGGFAETQYF | TGCAGTGCAAGGACCGGGGGCTTCGCCGAGACCCAGTACTTC
few | TRBJ1-1 | NA | TRBV6-5 | CASSYRPAGNTEAFF | TGTGCCAGCAGTTACCGCCCGGCAGGGAACACTGAAGCTTTCTTT
few | TRBJ1-2 | NA | TRBV4-1 | CASSQGTSTYYGYTF | TGCGCCAGCAGCCAGGGTACATCGACGTACTATGGCTACACCTTC
few | TRBJ1-4 | TRBD1 | TRBV25-1 | CASSNTGGYEKLFF | TGTGCCAGCAGTAACACAGGGGGGTATGAAAAACTGTTTTTT
few | TRBJ2-2 | TRBD1 | TRBV27 | CASVGDRGAGELFF | TGTGCCAGCGTGGGGGACAGGGGAGCCGGGGAGCTGTTTTTT
few | TRBJ2-7 | NA | TRBV4-3 | CASSQDFGGGQEYF | TGCGCCAGCAGCCAAGACTTTGGCGGGGGCCAAGAGTACTTC
NA | TRBJ2-3 | TRBD1 | TRBV5-1 | CASSPAGTGSTDTQYF | TGCGCCAGCAGCCCGGCCGGGACAGGGAGTACGGATACGCAGTATTTT
NA | TRBJ2-2 | NA | TRBV7-9 | CASSSTPAGELFF | TGTGCCAGCAGCTCAACTCCGGCCGGGGAGCTGTTTTTT
NA | TRBJ1-1 | NA | TRBV5-1 | CASSLGAGLMEAFF | TGCGCCAGCAGCTTGGGAGCTGGGTTGATGGAAGCTTTCTTT
NA | TRBJ1-4 | NA | TRBV18 | CASSPRDTNEKLFF | TGTGCCAGCTCACCGAGGGACACTAATGAAAAACTGTTTTTT
few | TRBJ2-5 | TRBD2 | TRBV6-5 | CASSRRAGVGETQYF | TGTGCCAGCAGCCGTCGAGCGGGGGTCGGGGAGACCCAGTACTTC
NA | TRBJ2-1 | TRBD2 | TRBV12-3/TRBV12-4 | CASTSTGTSGVEQFF | TGTGCCAGCACCAGTACCGGGACTAGCGGGGTTGAGCAGTTCTTC
NA | TRBJ1-6 | NA | TRBV7-2 | CASSELGNSPLHF | TGTGCCAGCAGCGAGCTGGGGAATTCACCCCTCCACTTT
NA | TRBJ2-5 | NA | TRBV4-3 | CASSQDPLAETQYF | TGCGCCAGCAGCCAAGATCCCTTAGCGGAGACCCAGTACTTC
NA | TRBJ1-1 | NA | TRBV12-3/TRBV12-4 | CASSLVHSIGEAFF | TGTGCCAGCAGTTTAGTGCATTCAATAGGCGAAGCTTTCTTT
NA | TRBJ2-3 | NA | TRBV28 | CASSSYGSGLLDTQYF | TGTGCCAGCAGTTCCTATGGTTCGGGGCTTCTGGATACGCAGTATTTT
few | TRBJ2-7 | NA | TRBV4-3 | CASSQGLRVAEQYF | TGCGCCAGCAGCCAAGGGTTAAGGGTTGCCGAGCAGTACTTC
many | TRBJ1-2 | NA | TRBV20-1 | CSARVEDLSYGYTF | TGCAGTGCTAGAGTTGAAGACCTTAGCTATGGCTACACCTTC
NA | TRBJ1-2 | TRBD1 | TRBV7-2 | CASSQGGLYGYTF | TGTGCCAGCAGCCAGGGGGGTCTCTATGGCTACACCTTC
few | TRBJ1-5 | TRBD1 | TRBV20-1 | CSARDQGQGTNQPQHF | TGCAGTGCTAGAGATCAGGGACAGGGGACGAATCAGCCCCAGCATTTT
NA | TRBJ2-7 | TRBD2 | TRBV6-5 | CASSYPRGGRYEQYF | TGTGCCAGCAGTTACCCGCGGGGAGGGAGGTACGAGCAGTACTTC
few | TRBJ2-7 | NA | TRBV7-6 | CASSLAGRGSYEQYF | TGTGCCAGCAGCTTAGCTGGCAGGGGCTCCTACGAGCAGTACTTC
many | TRBJ2-1 | NA | TRBV5-1 | CASSGGGAYNEQFF | TGCGCCAGCTCTGGGGGGGGCGCCTACAATGAGCAGTTCTTC
NA | TRBJ1-5 | NA | TRBV7-9 | CASSSGQKQPQHF | TGTGCCAGCAGTTCCGGACAGAAACAGCCCCAGCATTTT
NA | TRBJ2-3 | NA | TRBV5-4 | CASSPTQDTQYF | TGTGCCAGCAGCCCTACTCAAGATACGCAGTATTTT
NA | TRBJ2-3 | NA | TRBV5-1 | CASSFRVVGTDTQYF | TGCGCCAGCAGCTTCAGGGTTGTAGGCACAGATACGCAGTATTTT
NA | TRBJ1-1 | NA | TRBV7-6 | CASSRDFTSDEAFF | TGTGCCAGCAGCCGGGACTTTACCAGCGATGAAGCTTTCTTT
many | TRBJ1-4 | NA | TRBV14 | CASSQGVGKGMANEKLFF | TGTGCCAGCAGCCAAGGAGTTGGCAAGGGAATGGCTAATGAAAAACTGTTTTTT
NA | TRBJ1-4 | NA | TRBV14 | CASSQAIKLFF | TGTGCCAGCAGCCAAGCAATAAAACTGTTTTTT
NA | TRBJ2-7 | TRBD1 | TRBV5-1 | CASSQEDRAGEQYF | TGCGCCAGCAGCCAGGAGGACAGGGCCGGCGAGCAGTACTTC
few | TRBJ1-5 | NA | TRBV20-1 | CSARMPGGNQPQHF | TGCAGTGCTAGAATGCCGGGGGGCAATCAGCCCCAGCATTTT
NA | TRBJ1-2 | NA | TRBV12-3/TRBV12-4 | CASSGVYGYTF | TGTGCCAGTTCAGGAGTCTATGGCTACACCTTC
NA | TRBJ1-4 | NA | TRBV2 | CASSESLGRSLEKLFF | TGTGCCAGCAGTGAATCGTTGGGGCGATCTCTCGAAAAACTGTTTTTT
NA | TRBJ1-3 | NA | TRBV4-3 | CASSQDSSSQPGNTIYF | TGCGCCAGCAGCCAAGATAGCTCGTCGCAGCCTGGAAACACCATATATTTT
few | TRBJ2-5 | NA | TRBV27 | CASSLSNQETQYF | TGTGCCAGCAGTTTATCCAACCAAGAGACCCAGTACTTC
NA | TRBJ2-3 | NA | TRBV7-2 | CASSLNPGRGRTDTQYF | TGTGCCAGCAGCTTAAACCCCGGGAGGGGGCGCACAGATACGCAGTATTTT
NA | TRBJ1-1 | NA | TRBV28 | CASSLPYSRGNTEAFF | TGTGCCAGCAGTTTACCGTATTCAAGGGGGAACACTGAAGCTTTCTTT
NA | TRBJ2-3 | NA | TRBV20-1 | CSAYAPETDTQYF | TGCAGTGCGTACGCCCCGGAGACAGATACGCAGTATTTT
few | TRBJ2-5 | NA | TRBV7-2 | CASSLPPRVGETQYF | TGTGCCAGCAGCTTGCCTCCCCGGGTCGGGGAGACCCAGTACTTC
NA | TRBJ1-1 | NA | TRBV3-1 | CASSLGISAAEAFF | TGTGCCAGCAGCCTTGGAATCTCGGCGGCTGAAGCTTTCTTT
NA | TRBJ2-1 | TRBD2 | TRBV6-5 | CASSSLGAGGPYNEQFF | TGTGCCAGCAGTTCTCTTGGAGCGGGGGGGCCCTACAATGAGCAGTTCTTC